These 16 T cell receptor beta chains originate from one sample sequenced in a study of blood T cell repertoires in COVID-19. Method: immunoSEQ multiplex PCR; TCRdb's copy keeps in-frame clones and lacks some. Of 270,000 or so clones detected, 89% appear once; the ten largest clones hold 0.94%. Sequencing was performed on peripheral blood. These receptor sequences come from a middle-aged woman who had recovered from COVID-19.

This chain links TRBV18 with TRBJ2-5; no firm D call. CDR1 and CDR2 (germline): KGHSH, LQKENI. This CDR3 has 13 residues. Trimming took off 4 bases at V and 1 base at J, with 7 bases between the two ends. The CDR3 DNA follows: TGTGCCAGCTCACTACAAGTCCAAGAGACCCAGTACTTC. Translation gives CASSLQVQETQYF.

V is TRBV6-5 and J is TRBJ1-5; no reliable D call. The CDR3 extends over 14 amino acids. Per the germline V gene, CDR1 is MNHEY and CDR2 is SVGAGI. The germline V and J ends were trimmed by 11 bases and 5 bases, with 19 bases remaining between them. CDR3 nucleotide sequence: TGTGCCTCCGACCCGGGGAGAAGGTATCAGCCCCAGCATTTT. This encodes CASDPGRRYQPQHF.

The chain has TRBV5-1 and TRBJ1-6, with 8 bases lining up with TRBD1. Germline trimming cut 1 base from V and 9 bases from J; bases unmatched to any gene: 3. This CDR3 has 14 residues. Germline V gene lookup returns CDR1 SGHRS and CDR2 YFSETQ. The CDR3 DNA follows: TGCGCCAGCAGCTTGACAGGGGGAGGTTCACCCCTCCACTTT. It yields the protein CASSLTGGGSPLHF. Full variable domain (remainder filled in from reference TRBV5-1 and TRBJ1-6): KAGVTQTPRYLIKTRGQQVTLSCSPISGHRSVSWYQQTPGQGLQFLFEYFSETQRNKGNFPGRFSGRQFSNSRSEMNVSTLELGDSALYLCASSLTGGGSPLHFGNGTRLTVT.

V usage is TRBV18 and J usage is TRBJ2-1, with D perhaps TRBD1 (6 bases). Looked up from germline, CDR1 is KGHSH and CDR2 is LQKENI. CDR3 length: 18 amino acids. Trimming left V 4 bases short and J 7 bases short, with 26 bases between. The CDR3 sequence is CASSHGLPTGWSLNEQFF. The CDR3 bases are TGTGCCAGCTCACACGGGCTCCCTACAGGGTGGTCTTTGAATGAGCAGTTCTTC.

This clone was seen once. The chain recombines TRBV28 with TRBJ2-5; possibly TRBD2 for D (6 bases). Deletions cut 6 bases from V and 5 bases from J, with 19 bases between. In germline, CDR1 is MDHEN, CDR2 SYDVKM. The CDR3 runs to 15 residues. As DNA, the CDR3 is TGTGCCAGCAGCACCACCGGAGGGGCAGTTGAGACCCAGTACTTC. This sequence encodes CASSTTGGAVETQYF.

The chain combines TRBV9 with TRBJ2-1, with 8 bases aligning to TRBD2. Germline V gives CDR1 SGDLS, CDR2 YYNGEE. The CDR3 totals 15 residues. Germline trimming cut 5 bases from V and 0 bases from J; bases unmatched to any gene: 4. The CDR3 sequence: CASRPSGSSYNEQFF. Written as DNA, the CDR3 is TGTGCCAGCAGACCCAGCGGGAGCTCCTACAATGAGCAGTTCTTC.

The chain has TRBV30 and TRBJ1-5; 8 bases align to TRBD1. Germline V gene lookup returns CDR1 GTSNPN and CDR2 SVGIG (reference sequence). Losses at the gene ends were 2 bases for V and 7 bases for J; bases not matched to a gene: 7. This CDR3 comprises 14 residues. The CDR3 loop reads CAWSLDRVEQPQHF. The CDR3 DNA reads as TGTGCCTGGAGTCTGGACAGGGTGGAACAGCCCCAGCATTTT.

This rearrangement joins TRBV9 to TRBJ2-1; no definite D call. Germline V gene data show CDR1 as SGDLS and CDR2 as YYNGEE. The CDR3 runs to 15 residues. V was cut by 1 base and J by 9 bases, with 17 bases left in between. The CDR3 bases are TGTGCCAGCAGCGTACGGCCAGGTTCCAATGGTGAGCAGTTCTTC. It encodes CASSVRPGSNGEQFF.

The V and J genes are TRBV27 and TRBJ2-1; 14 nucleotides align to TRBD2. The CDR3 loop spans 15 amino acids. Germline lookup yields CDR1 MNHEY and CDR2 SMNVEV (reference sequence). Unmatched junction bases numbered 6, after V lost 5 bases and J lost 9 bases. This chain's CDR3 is CASSPGTSGSVEQFF. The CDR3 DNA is TGTGCCAGCAGTCCCGGGACTAGCGGGAGTGTTGAGCAGTTCTTC.

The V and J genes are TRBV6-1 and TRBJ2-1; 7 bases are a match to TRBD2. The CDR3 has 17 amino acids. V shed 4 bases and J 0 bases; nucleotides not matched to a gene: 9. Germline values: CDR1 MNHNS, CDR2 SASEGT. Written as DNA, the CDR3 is TGTGCCAGCAGTGTGGGACTAACCCCCAGCTCCTACAATGAGCAGTTCTTC. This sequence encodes CASSVGLTPSSYNEQFF.

CDR3 loop: CSVRLAGGAEQFF. In DNA, the CDR3 is TGCAGCGTCAGACTAGCGGGAGGGGCTGAGCAGTTCTTC. V is TRBV29-1 and J is TRBJ2-1, with 14 bases aligning to TRBD2. The CDR3 is made up of 13 amino acids. From germline, CDR1 is SQVTM and CDR2 ANQGSEA. The trim removed 6 bases at V and 9 bases at J, leaving 4 bases unmatched.

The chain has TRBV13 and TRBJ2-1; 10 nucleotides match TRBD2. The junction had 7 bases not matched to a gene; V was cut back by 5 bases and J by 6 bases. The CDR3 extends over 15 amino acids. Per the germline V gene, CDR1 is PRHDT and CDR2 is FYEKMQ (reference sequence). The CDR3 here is CASSHTSGNFNEQFF. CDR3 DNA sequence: TGTGCCAGCAGCCACACTAGCGGGAACTTCAATGAGCAGTTCTTC.

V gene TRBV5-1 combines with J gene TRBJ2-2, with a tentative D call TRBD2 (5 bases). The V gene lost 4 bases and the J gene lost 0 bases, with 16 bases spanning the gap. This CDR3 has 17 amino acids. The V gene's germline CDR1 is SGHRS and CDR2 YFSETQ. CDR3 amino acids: CASSPSTLAPNTGELFF. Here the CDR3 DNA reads TGCGCCAGCAGCCCAAGTACCCTAGCCCCGAACACCGGGGAGCTGTTTTTT.

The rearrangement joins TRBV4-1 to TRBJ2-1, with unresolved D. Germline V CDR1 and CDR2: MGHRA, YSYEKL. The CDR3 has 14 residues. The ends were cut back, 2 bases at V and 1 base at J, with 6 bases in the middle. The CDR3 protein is CASSQFGSYNEQFF. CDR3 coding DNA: TGCGCCAGCAGCCAATTCGGGTCCTACAATGAGCAGTTCTTC.

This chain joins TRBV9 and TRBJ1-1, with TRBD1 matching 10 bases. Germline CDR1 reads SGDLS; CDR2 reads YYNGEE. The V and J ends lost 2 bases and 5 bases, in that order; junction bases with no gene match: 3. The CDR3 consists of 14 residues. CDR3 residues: CASSVEGQGTEAFF. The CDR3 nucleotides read TGTGCCAGCAGCGTTGAGGGACAGGGGACTGAAGCTTTCTTT.

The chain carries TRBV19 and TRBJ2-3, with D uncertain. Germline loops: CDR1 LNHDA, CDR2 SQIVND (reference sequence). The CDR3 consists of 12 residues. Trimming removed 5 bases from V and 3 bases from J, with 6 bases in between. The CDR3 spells CASSPPTDTQYF. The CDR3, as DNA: TGTGCCAGTAGTCCCCCTACAGATACGCAGTATTTT. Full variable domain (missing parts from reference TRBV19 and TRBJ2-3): DGGITQSPKYLFRKEGQNVTLSCEQNLNHDAMYWYRQDPGQGLRLIYYSQIVNDFQKGDIAEGYSVSREKKESFPLTVTSAQKNPTAFYLCASSPPTDTQYFGPGTRLTVL.